This TCR beta chain was profiled in a study of cytomegalovirus exposure and HLA in healthy donors. Trimming cost V 6 bases and J 3 bases; bases outside gene matches: 4. The CDR3 runs to 15 residues. The germline V gene encodes CDR1 WSHSY and CDR2 SAAADI. On this clone: Its antigen is currently unknown.

Whole-study findings and limits: The number of N-insertions in an Asian-associated ancestry cluster was reportedly below the approximately 680-donor mean in a later analysis. A later look showed TCR association rates differing by HLA locus, highest for DRB1 and lowest for HLA-C. TCR beta chains numbering roughly 150 were designated cytomegalovirus-associated.

In the PCR, 60 Vbeta and 13 Jbeta primers were used. How the authors handled the data: It was a later analysis that counted about 80 million unique TCR beta chains, of which about 10 million were shared. Here immunoSEQ multiplex PCR was the method, and the copy in TCRdb shows in-frame clones only, minus some. Clone size and the V and J calls come from that table; the DNA yielded D and trimming. There are approximately 160,000 clones in the sample; around 79% occur only once, and around 0.7% lies in the top ten. This rearrangement joins TRBV10-2 to TRBJ2-1; 11 nucleotides line up with TRBD2. Sequenced input: PBMCs. The receptor comes from a male donor in good health and CMV-seronegative. CDR3 protein: CASRIGTSGYNEQFF. The CDR3 coding sequence is TGCGCCAGCAGAATAGGGACTAGCGGCTACAATGAGCAGTTCTTC.